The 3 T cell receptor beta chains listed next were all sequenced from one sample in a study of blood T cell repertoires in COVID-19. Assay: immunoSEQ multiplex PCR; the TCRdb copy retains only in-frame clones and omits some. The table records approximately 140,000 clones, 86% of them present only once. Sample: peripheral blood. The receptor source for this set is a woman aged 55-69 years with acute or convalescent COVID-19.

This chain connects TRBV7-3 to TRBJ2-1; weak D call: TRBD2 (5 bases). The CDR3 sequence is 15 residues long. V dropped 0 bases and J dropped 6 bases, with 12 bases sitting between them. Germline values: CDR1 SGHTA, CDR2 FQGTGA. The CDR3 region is CASSLTPGWLNEQFF. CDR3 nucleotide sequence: TGTGCCAGCAGCTTAACACCGGGGTGGCTCAATGAGCAGTTCTTC.

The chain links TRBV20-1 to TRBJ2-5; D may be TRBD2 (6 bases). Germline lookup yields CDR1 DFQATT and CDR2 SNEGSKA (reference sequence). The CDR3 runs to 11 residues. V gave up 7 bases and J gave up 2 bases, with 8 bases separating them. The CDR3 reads CSGGIQETQYF. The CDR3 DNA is TGCAGTGGCGGGATTCAAGAGACCCAGTACTTC.

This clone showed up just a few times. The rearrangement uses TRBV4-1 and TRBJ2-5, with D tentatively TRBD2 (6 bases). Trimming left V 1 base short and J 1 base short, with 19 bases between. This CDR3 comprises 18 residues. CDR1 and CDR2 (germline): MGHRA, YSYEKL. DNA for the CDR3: TGCGCCAGCAGCCAAGTCCTACCTCTCCGGGACTTCCAAGAGACCCAGTACTTC. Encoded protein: CASSQVLPLRDFQETQYF.